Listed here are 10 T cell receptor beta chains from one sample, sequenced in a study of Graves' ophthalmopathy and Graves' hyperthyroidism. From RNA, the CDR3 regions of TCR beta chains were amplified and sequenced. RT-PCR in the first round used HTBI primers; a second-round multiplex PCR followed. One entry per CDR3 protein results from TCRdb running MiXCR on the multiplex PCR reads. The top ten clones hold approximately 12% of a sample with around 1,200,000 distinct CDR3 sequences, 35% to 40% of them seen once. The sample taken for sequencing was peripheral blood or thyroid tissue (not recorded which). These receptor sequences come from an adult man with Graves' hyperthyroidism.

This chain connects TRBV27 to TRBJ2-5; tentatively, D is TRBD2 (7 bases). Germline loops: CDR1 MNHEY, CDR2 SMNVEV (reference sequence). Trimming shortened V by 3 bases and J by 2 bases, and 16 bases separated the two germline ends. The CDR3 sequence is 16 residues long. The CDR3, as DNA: TGTGCCAGCAGTTTTTTAGGAGGGGGGGATCAAGAGACCCAGTACTTC. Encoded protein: CASSFLGGGDQETQYF.

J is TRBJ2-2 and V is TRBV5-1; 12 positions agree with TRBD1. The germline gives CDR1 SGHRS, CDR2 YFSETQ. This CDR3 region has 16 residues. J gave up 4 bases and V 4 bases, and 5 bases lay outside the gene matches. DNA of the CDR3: TGCGCCAGCAGCCTGGGACAGGGGGCCCTCACCGGGGAGCTGTTTTTT. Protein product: CASSLGQGALTGELFF. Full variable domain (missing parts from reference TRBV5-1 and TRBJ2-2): KAGVTQTPRYLIKTRGQQVTLSCSPISGHRSVSWYQQTPGQGLQFLFEYFSETQRNKGNFPGRFSGRQFSNSRSEMNVSTLELGDSALYLCASSLGQGALTGELFFGEGSRLTVL.

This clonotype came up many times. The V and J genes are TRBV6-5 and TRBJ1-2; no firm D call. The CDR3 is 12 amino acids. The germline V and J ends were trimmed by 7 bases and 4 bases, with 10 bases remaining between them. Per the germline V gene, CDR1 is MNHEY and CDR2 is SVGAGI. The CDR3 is CASTEDGYGYTF. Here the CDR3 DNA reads TGTGCCAGCACAGAGGACGGCTATGGCTACACCTTC.

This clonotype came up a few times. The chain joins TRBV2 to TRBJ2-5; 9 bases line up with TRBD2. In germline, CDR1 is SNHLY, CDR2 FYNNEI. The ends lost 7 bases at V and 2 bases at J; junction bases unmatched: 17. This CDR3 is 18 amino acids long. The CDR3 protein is CASNALAGPLRTQETQYF. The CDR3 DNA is TGTGCCAGCAACGCTCTAGCGGGGCCCCTCCGGACGCAAGAGACCCAGTACTTC.

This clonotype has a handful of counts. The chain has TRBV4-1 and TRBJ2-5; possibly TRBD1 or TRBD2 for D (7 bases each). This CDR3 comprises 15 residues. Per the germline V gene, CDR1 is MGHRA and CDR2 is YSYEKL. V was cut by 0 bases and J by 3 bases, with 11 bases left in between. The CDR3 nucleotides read TGCGCCAGCAGCCAAGAATCAGGGGGGGAAGAGACCCAGTACTTC. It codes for CASSQESGGEETQYF.

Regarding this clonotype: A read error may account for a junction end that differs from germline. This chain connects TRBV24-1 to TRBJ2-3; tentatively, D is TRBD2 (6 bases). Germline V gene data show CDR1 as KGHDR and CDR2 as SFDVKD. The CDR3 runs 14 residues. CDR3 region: CATAAGTRTGTQYF. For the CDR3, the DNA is TGTGCCACCGCGGCTGGGACTCGCACAGGTACGCAGTATTTT.

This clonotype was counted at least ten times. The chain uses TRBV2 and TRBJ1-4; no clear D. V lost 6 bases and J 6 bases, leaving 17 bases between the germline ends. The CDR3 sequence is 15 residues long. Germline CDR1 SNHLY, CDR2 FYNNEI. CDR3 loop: CASRGSGNRDEKLFF. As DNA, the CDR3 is TGTGCCAGCAGAGGTTCCGGGAACCGGGATGAAAAACTGTTTTTT. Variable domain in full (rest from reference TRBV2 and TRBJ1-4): EPEVTQTPSHQVTQMGQEVILRCVPISNHLYFYWYRQILGQKVEFLVSFYNNEISEKSEIFDDQFSVERPDGSNFTLKIRSTKLEDSAMYFCASRGSGNRDEKLFFGSGTQLSVL.

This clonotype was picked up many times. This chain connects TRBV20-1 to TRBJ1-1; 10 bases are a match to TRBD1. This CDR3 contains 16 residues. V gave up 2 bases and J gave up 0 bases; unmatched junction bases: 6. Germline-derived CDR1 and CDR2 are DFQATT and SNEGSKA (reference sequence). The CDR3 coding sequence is TGCAGTGCTAGACCTCGGGACAGGGGTGTGAACACTGAAGCTTTCTTT. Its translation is CSARPRDRGVNTEAFF.

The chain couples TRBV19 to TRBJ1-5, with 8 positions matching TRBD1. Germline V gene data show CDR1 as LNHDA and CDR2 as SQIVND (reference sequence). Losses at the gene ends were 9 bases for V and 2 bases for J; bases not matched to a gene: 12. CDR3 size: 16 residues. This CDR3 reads CASGKMGQDRNQPQHF. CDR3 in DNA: TGTGCCAGCGGCAAAATGGGACAGGATCGCAATCAGCCCCAGCATTTT.

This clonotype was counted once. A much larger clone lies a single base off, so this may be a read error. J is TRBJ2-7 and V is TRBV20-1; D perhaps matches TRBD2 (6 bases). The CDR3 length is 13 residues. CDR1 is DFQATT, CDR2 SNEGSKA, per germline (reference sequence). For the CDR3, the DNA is TGCAGTGCTAGAGAGCCCCGACTAGACGAGCGGTACTTC. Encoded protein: CSAREPRLDERYF.